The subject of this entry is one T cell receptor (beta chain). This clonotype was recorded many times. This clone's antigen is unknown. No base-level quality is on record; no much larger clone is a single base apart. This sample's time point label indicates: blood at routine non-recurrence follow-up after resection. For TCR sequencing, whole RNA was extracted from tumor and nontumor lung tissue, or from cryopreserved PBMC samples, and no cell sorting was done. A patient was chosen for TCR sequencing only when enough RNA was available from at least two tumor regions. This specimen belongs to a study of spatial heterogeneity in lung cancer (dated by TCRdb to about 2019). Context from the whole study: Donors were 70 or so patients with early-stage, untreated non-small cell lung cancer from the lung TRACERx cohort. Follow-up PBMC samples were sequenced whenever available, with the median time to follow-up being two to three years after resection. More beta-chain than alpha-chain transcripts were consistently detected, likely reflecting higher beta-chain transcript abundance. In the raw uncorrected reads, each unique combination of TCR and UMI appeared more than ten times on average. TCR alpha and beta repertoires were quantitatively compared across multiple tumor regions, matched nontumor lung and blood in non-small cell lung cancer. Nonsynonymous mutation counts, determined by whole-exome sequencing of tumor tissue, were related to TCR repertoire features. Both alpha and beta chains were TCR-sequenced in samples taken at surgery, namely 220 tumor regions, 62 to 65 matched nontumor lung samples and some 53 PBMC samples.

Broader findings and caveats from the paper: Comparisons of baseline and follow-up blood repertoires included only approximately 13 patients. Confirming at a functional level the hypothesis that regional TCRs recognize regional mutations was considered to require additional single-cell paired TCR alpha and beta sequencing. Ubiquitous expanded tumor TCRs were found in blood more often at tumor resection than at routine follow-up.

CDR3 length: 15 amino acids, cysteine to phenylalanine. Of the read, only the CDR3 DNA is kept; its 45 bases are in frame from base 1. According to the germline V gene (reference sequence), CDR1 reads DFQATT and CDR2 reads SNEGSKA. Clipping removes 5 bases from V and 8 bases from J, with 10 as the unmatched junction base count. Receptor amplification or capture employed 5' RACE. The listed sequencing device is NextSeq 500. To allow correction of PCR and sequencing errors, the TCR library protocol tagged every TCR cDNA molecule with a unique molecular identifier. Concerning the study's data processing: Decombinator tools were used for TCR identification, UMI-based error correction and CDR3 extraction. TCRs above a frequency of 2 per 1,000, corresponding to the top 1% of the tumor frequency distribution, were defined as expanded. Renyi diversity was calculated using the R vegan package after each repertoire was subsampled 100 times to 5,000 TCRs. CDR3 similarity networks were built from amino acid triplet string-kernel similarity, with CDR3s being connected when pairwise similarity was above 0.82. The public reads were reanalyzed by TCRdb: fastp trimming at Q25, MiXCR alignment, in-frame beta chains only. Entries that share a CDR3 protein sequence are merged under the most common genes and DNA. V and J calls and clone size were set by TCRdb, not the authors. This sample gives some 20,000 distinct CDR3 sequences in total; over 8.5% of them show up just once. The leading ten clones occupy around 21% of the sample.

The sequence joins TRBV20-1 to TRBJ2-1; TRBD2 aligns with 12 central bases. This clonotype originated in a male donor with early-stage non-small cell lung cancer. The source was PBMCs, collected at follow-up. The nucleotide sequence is TGCAGTGCTCATACCCGGACTAGCGGGATGGATGAGCAGTTCTTC. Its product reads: CSAHTRTSGMDEQFF.